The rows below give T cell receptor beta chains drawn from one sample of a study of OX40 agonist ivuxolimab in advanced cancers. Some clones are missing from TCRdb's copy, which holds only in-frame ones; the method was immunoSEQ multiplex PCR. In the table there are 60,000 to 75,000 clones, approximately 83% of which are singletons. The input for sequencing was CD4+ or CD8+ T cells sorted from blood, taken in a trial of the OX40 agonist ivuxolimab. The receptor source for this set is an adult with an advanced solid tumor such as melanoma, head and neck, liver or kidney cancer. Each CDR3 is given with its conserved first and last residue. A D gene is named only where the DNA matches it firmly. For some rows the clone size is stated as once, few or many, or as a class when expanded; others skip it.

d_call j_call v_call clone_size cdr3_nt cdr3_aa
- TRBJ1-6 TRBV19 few TGTGCCAGATCCACAGTGATGCCACCCCTCCACTTT CARSTVMPPLHF
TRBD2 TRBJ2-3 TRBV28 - TGTGCCAGCATACTAGCGGGGGCCACAGATACGCAGTATTTT CASILAGATDTQYF
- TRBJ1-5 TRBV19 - TGTGCCAGTAGTATAGAGGGGGACAACAATCAGCCCCAGCATTTT CASSIEGDNNQPQHF
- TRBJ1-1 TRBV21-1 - TGTGCCAGCAGCAAGCCGGGACAGGGGGCGTCTGGGGACACTGAAGCTTTCTTT CASSKPGQGASGDTEAFF
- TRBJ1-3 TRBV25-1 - TGTGCCAGCAGTGAATCAGGGGCTGGAAACACCATATATTTT CASSESGAGNTIYF
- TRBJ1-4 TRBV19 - TGTGCCAGTACCGACGAACATAATGAAAAACTGTTTTTT CASTDEHNEKLFF
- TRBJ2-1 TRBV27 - TGTGCCAGCAGTTTATCGGTCGGCGGGGGCCCTTTTTACAATGAGCAGTTCTTC CASSLSVGGGPFYNEQFF
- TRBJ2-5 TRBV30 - TGTGCCTGGAGGCAGAAGTGGGAGACCCAGTACTTC CAWRQKWETQYF
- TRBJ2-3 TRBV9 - TGTGCCAGCAGCGTACGGCAATTCGATACGCAGTATTTT CASSVRQFDTQYF
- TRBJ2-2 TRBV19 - TGTGCCAGTAGTATAGGAGGTAGCTTGGCCGGGGAGCTGTTTTTT CASSIGGSLAGELFF
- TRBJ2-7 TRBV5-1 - TGCGCCAGCAGCTTGGTGGGGACGGCGGGCGAGCAGTACTTC CASSLVGTAGEQYF
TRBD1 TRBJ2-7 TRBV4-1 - TGCGCCAGCAGCCCAACGACAGGGATAGGCGAGCAGTACTTC CASSPTTGIGEQYF
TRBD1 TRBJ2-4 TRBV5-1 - TGCGCCAGCAGCGCCCTACAGGGGGCTGGCAACATTCAGTACTTC CASSALQGAGNIQYF
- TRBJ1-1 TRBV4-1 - TGCGCCAGCAGCCAAGGGGCAGAAGGAGCTTTCTTT CASSQGAEGAFF
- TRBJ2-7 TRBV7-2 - TGTGCCAGCAGCTTAATATCGGCAGGGAGTGGGTACGAGCAGTACTTC CASSLISAGSGYEQYF
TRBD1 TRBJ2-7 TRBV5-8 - TGTGCCAGCAGCTTGCTACCGGGACAGGGCCTCTACGAGCAGTACTTC CASSLLPGQGLYEQYF
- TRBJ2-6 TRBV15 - TGTGCCACCAGCAGAGATGGGGGCGCGGGGGCCAACGTCCTGACTTTC CATSRDGGAGANVLTF
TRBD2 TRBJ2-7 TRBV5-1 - TGCGCCAGCAGCCCGGGACTAGCGAGCCCCAACTACGAGCAGTACTTC CASSPGLASPNYEQYF
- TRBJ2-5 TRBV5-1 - TGCGCCAGCAGCTTGGTAGAGACCCAGTACTTC CASSLVETQYF
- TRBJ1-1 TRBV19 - TGTGCCAGTAGCGAATACATGCGTGAAGCTTTCTTT CASSEYMREAFF
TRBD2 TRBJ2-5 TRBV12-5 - TGTGCTAGGTATACCTATTCCGGGGGGGACCAAGAGACCCAGTACTTC CARYTYSGGDQETQYF
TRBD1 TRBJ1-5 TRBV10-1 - TGCGCCAGCAGTGAGTCTCCCCGACAGGGGCCGAGGGGCAATCAGCCCCAGCATTTT CASSESPRQGPRGNQPQHF
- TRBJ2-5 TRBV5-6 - TGTGCCAGCAGCCCCATGAGATTACGGGGCGAGACCCAGTACTTC CASSPMRLRGETQYF
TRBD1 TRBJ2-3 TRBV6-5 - TGTGCCAGCAGTTCCTCGGGACAGAAGAGAACGCAGTATTTT CASSSSGQKRTQYF
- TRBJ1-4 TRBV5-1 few TGCGCCAGCTCATTCGGGGGTGGTGAAAAACTGTTTTTT CASSFGGGEKLFF
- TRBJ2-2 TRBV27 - TGTGCCAGCAGTTTACGCCCGGACAGAAGCACCGGGGAGCTGTTTTTT CASSLRPDRSTGELFF
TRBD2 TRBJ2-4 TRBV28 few TGTGCCAGCAGTTTTGCGGGGGGCAAAAACATTCAGTACTTC CASSFAGGKNIQYF
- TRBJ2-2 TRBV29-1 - TGCAGCGTTGATCGCGGGAACACCGGGGAGCTGTTTTTT CSVDRGNTGELFF
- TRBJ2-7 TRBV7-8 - TGTGCCAGCAGCTTAGCGCGGCAGGGCAGGGAAAACGAGCAGTACTTC CASSLARQGRENEQYF
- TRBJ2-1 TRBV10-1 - TGCGCCAGCTCTGGGGGGGCCAACTACAATGAGCAGTTCTTC CASSGGANYNEQFF
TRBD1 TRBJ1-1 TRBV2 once TGTGCCAGCAGTGTAAGACAGGGTGGCACTGAAGCTTTCTTT CASSVRQGGTEAFF
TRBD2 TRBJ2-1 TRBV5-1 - TGCGCCAGCAGCTCGACCGGGACTAGTGGGTACGATGAGCAGTTCTTC CASSSTGTSGYDEQFF
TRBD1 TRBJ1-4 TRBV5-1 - TGCGCCAGCAGAGGGACAGGGGGTAATGAAAAACTGTTTTTT CASRGTGGNEKLFF
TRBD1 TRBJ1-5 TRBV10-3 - TGTGCCATCAGTGAGTCAAACAGGGGGAATCAGCCCCAGCATTTT CAISESNRGNQPQHF
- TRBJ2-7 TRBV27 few TGTGCCAGCAGTCCCCCGGGGGCGAGCTCCTACGAGCAGTACTTC CASSPPGASSYEQYF